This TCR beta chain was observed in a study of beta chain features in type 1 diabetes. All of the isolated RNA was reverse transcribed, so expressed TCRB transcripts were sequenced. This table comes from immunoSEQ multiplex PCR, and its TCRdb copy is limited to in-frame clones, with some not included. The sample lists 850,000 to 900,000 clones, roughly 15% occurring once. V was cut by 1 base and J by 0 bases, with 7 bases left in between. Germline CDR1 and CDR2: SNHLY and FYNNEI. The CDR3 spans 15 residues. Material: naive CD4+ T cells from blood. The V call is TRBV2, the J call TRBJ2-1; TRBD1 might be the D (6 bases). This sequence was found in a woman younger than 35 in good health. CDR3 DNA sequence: TGTGCCAGCAGTGAAGGAGGGGGCTCCTACAATGAGCAGTTCTTC. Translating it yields CASSEGGGSYNEQFF.